Below, one T cell receptor (beta chain) is given with its context. This CDR3 region has 15 residues. CDR1 and CDR2 from the germline V gene are GTSNPN and SVGIG (reference sequence). The V segment lost 1 base and the J segment 2 bases; nucleotides outside the gene matches: 7. The data derive from a study of shared clonotypes between healthy human individuals. In the study overall: Two female and three male donors aged 18 to 49 were enrolled.

Produced via immunoSEQ multiplex PCR; TCRdb's table is partial and in-frame only. This table holds more than 400,000 clones, almost 80% found once. This rearrangement joins TRBV30 to TRBJ1-1, with TRBD1 matching 7 bases. Sequencing was carried out using PBMCs. The TCR sequence derives from a middle-aged woman in good health. Some clones in this sample may be carry-over from other donors' samples. CDR3 sequence (DNA): TGTGCCTGGAGTGGCACAGGGGAAACAAACACTGAAGCTTTCTTT. It codes for CAWSGTGETNTEAFF.